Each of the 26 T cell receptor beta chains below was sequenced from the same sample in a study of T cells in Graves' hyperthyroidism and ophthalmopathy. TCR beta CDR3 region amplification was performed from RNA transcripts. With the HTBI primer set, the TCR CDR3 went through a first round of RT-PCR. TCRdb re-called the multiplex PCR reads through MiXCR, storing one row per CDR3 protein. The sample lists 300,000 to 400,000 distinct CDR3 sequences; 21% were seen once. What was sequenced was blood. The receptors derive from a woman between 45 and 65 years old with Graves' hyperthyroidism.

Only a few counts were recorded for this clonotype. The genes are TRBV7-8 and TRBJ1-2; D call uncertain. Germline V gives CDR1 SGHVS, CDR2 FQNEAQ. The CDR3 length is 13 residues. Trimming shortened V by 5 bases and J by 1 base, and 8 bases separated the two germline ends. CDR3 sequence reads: CASSPELNYGYTF. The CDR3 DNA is TGTGCCAGCAGCCCCGAACTTAACTATGGCTACACCTTC.

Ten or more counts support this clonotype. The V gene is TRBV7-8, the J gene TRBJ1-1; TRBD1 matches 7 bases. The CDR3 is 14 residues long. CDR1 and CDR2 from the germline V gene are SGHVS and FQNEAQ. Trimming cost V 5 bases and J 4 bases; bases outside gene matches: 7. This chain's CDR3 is CASSQTGTATEAFF. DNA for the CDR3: TGTGCCAGCAGCCAAACCGGGACAGCCACTGAAGCTTTCTTT.

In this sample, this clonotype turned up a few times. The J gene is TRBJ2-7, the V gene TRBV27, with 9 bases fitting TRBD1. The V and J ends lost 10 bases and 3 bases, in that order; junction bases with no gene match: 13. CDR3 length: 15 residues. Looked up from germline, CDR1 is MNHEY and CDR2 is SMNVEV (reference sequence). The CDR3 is CANRDWDREYYEQYF. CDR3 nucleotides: TGTGCCAACAGGGATTGGGACAGGGAATACTACGAGCAGTACTTC.

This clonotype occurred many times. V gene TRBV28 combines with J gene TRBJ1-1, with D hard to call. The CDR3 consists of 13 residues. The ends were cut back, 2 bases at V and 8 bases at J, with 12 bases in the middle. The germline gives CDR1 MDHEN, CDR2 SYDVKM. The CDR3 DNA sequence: TGTGCCAGCAGTTTAATCGATCGGCCGGAAGCTTTCTTT. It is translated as CASSLIDRPEAFF.

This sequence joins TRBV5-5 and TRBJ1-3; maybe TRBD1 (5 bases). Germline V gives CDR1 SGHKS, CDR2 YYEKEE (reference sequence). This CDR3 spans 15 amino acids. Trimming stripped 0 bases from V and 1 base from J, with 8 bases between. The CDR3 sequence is CASSLDRRSGNTIYF. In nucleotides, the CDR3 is TGTGCCAGCAGCTTGGACAGGCGTTCTGGAAACACCATATATTTT.

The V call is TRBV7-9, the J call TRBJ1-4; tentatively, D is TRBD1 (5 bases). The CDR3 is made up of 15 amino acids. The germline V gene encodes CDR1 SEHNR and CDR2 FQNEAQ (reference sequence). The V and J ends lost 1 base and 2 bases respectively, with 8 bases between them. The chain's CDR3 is CASSLDGATNEKLFF. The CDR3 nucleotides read TGTGCCAGCAGCTTAGACGGGGCGACTAATGAAAAACTGTTTTTT.

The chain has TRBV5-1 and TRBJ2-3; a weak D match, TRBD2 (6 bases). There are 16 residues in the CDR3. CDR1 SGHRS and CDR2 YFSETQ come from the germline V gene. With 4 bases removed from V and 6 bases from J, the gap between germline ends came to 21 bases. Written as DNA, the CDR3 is TGCGCCAGCAGCCCACCCTCGGACGCGGGATCGGATACGCAGTATTTT. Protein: CASSPPSDAGSDTQYF. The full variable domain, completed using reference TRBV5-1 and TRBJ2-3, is KAGVTQTPRYLIKTRGQQVTLSCSPISGHRSVSWYQQTPGQGLQFLFEYFSETQRNKGNFPGRFSGRQFSNSRSEMNVSTLELGDSALYLCASSPPSDAGSDTQYFGPGTRLTVL.

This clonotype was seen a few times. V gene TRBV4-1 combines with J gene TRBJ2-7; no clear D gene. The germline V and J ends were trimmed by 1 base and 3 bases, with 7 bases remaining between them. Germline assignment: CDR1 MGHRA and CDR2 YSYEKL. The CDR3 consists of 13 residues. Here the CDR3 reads CASSQGSDYEQYF. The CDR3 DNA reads TGCGCCAGCAGCCAAGGGTCCGACTACGAGCAGTACTTC.

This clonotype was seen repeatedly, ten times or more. CDR3 sequence reads: CASSPRDAYSPLHF. For the CDR3, the DNA is TGTGCCAGCAGTCCTCGGGACGCCTATTCACCCCTCCACTTT. The genes are TRBV28 and TRBJ1-6, with TRBD1 as a possible D gene (5 bases). V was cut by 5 bases and J by 8 bases, with 13 bases left in between. The V gene's germline CDR1 is MDHEN and CDR2 SYDVKM. There are 14 residues in the CDR3.

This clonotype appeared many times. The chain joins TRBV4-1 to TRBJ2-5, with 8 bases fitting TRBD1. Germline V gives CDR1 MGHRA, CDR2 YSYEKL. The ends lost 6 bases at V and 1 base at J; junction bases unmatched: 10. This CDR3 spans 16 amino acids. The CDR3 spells CASSLGGTGFQETQYF. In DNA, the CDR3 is TGCGCCAGCAGTCTAGGGGGGACAGGCTTCCAAGAGACCCAGTACTTC.

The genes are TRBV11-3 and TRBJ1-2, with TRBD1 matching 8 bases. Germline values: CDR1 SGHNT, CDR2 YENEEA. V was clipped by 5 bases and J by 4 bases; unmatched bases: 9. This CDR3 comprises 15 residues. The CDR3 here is CASSQTYQGAYGYTF. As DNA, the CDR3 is TGTGCCAGCAGCCAGACTTATCAGGGGGCCTATGGCTACACCTTC.

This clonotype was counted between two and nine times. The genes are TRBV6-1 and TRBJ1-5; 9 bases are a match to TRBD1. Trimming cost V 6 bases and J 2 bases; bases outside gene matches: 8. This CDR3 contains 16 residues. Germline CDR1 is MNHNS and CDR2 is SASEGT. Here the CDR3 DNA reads TGTGCCAGCAGACTACGGGACAGGGCTGGCAATCAGCCCCAGCATTTT. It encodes CASRLRDRAGNQPQHF.

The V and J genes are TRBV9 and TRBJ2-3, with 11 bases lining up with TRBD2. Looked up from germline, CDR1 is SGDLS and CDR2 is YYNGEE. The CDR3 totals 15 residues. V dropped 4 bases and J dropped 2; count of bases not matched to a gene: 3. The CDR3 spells CASSQGLADTDTQYF. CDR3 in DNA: TGTGCCAGCAGCCAGGGACTAGCGGACACAGATACGCAGTATTTT.

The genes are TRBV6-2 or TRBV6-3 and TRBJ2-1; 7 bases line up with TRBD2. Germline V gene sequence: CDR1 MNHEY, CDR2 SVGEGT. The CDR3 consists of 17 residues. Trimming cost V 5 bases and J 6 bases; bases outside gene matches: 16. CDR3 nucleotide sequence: TGTGCCAGCAGTAATGGACTAGGATTCACCACCACCAATGAGCAGTTCTTC. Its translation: CASSNGLGFTTTNEQFF.

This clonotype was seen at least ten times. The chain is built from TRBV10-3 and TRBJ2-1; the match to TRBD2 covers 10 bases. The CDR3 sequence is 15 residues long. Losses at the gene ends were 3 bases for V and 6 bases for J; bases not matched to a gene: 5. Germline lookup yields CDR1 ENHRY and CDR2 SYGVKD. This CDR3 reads CAISDLTSGINEQFF. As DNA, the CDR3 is TGTGCCATCAGTGATTTAACTAGCGGGATCAATGAGCAGTTCTTC.

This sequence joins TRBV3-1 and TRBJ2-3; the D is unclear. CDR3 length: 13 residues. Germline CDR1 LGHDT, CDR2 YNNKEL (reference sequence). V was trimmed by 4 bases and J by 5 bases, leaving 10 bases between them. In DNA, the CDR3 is TGTGCCAGCAGCCGCATTCTTGGAGATACGCAGTATTTT. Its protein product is CASSRILGDTQYF.

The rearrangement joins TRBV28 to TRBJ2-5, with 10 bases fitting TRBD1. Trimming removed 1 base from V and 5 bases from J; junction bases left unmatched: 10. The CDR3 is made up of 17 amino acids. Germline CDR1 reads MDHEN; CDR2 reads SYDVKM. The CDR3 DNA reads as TGTGCCAGCAGTTTATTCCCCCGGGACAGGGGAGGGGAGACCCAGTACTTC. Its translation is CASSLFPRDRGGETQYF.

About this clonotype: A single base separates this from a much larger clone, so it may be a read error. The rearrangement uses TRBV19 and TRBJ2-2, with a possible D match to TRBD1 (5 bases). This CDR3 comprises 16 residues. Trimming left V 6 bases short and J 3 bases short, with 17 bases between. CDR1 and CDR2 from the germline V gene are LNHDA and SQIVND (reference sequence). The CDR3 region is CASRSHQTRDTGELFF. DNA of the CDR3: TGTGCCAGTAGATCCCACCAGACCAGGGACACCGGGGAGCTGTTTTTT. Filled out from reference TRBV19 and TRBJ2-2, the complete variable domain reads DGGITQSPKYLFRKEGQNVTLSCEQNLNHDAMYWYRQDPGQGLRLIYYSQIVNDFQKGDIAEGYSVSREKKESFPLTVTSAQKNPTAFYLCASRSHQTRDTGELFFGEGSRLTVL.

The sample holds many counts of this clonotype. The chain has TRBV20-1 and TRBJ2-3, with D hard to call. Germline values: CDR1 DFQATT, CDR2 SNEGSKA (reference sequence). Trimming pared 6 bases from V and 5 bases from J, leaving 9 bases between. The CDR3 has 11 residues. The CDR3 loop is CSALLGDTQYF. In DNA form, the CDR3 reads TGCAGTGCCCTCCTAGGAGATACGCAGTATTTT.

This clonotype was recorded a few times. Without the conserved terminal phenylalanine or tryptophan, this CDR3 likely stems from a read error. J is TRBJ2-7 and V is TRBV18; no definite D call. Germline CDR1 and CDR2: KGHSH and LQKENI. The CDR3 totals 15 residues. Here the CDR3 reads CVSSPLIPGAYEQYS. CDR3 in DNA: TGTGTCAGCTCACCTTTGATTCCGGGTGCCTACGAGCAGTACTCC.

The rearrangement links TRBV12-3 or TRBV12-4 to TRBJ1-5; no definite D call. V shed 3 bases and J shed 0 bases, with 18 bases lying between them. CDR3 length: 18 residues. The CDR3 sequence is CASSFGPVITTSNQPQHF. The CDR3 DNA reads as TGTGCCAGCAGTTTCGGACCCGTGATCACTACTAGCAATCAGCCCCAGCATTTT.

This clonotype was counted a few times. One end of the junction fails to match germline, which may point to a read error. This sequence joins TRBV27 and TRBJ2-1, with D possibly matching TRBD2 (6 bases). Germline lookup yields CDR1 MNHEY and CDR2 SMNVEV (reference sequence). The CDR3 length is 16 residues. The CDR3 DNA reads TGTGCCAGCTTTTTCCGGGACTCCAGCTCCTACAATGAGCAGTCCTTC. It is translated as CASFFRDSSSYNEQSF.

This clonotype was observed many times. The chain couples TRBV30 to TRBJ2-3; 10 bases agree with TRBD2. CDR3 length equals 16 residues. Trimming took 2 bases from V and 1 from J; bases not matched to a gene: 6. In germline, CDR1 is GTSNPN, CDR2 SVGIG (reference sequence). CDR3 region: CAWSSGGDTRTDTQYF. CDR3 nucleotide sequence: TGTGCCTGGAGTAGCGGGGGGGATACGCGCACAGATACGCAGTATTTT.

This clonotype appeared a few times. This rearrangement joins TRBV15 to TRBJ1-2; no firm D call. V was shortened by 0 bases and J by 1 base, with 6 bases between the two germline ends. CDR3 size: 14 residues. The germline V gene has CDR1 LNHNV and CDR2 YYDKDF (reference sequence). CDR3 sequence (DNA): TGTGCCACCAGCAGAGAACCTAGTAACTATGGCTACACCTTC. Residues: CATSREPSNYGYTF.

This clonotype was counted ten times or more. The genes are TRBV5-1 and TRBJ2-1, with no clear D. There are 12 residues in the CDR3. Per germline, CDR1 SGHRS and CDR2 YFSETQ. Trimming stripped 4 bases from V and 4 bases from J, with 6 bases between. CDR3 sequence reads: CASSDAYNEQFF. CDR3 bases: TGCGCCAGCAGCGACGCATACAATGAGCAGTTCTTC.

The CDR3 loop is CASSQLNRGMRFF. DNA of the CDR3: TGTGCCAGTAGTCAATTAAACAGGGGCATGCGGTTCTTC. V and J are TRBV27 and TRBJ2-1; 7 bases fit TRBD1. Looked up from germline, CDR1 is MNHEY and CDR2 is SMNVEV (reference sequence). This CDR3 has 13 amino acids. The ends lost 9 bases at V and 15 bases at J; junction bases unmatched: 17.